Listed below are T cell receptor beta chains from one sample, sequenced in a study of CD8 T cells in Susac syndrome. TCRdb reprocessed the immunoSEQ multiplex PCR reads with MiXCR, giving one entry per CDR3 protein. The data show approximately 260,000 distinct CDR3 sequences, 90% to 96% seen once. Sequencing was done on a sample of CD4+ T cells from PBMCs. All receptors derive from a human donor with Susac syndrome. The conserved cysteine and the conserved F or W are not part of the CDR3 here.

v_gene	j_gene	CDR3aa
TRBV18	TRBJ2-1	ASSRAGTHEQF
TRBV29-1	TRBJ1-3	SVALSSGNTIY
TRBV27	TRBJ2-2	ASSLVRGYTGELF
TRBV5-1	TRBJ1-2	ASRPDPGLDT
TRBV4-2	TRBJ2-7	ASSQEGLAGDTLYEQY
TRBV24-1	TRBJ2-1	ATSTGANEQF
TRBV29-1	TRBJ1-5	SVGGMSNQPQH
TRBV19	TRBJ1-2	ASSIKRSGYT
TRBV12-3/TRBV12-4	TRBJ1-2	ASSSPGQGGYT
TRBV4-1	TRBJ1-5	ASSQEWGNQPQH
TRBV4-1	TRBJ2-1	ASRGSGSLNEQF
TRBV20-1	TRBJ1-2	SAPPRWAEDGYT
TRBV20-1	TRBJ2-3	SARSGDRHTDTQY
TRBV3-1	TRBJ2-1	ASKLAGYNEQF
TRBV7-2	TRBJ2-1	ASSRWDRDINEQF
TRBV5-4	TRBJ2-7	ASSSLGGAIEQY
TRBV2	TRBJ1-1	ASRGLAEAF
TRBV12-3/TRBV12-4	TRBJ2-5	ASSTLLAGVEETQY
TRBV25-1	TRBJ2-7	ASSAVVGGGRSYEQY
TRBV29-1	TRBJ2-1	SARTGMNEQF
TRBV6-2/TRBV6-3	TRBJ2-3	ATRGAVTDTQY
TRBV29-1	TRBJ1-1	SVEPRVNTEAF
TRBV4-1	TRBJ2-7	ASSLKPGENYEQY
TRBV10-3	TRBJ1-5	AISEEGTGNQPQH
TRBV6-5	TRBJ2-7	ASRRDRELYEQY
TRBV2	TRBJ2-7	ASSEARGKGSYEQY
TRBV2	TRBJ2-2	ASLRGRTNTGELF